This T cell receptor (beta chain) was identified in a study of blood T cells in healthy people across ages. Findings and caveats of the study: Age showed a roughly linear inverse relationship with TCR beta diversity per million T cells. In long-lived donors, naive CD4+ cell counts and diversity exceeded those of aged donors.

The sample holds a few counts of this clonotype. Its specificity is not known. The CDR3 consists of 17 residues. Germline V gene sequence: CDR1 LGHDT, CDR2 YNNKEL (reference sequence). V lost 3 bases, J lost 2 bases, and 5 bases stayed unmatched. A second PCR, run for about 7 to 11 cycles, used a sample-barcoded 5' primer plus a J-beta primer mix. TCRdb processed the 5' RACE reads anew with MiXCR; each CDR3 protein has one entry. The table has nearly 800,000 distinct CDR3 sequences, roughly 25% seen once; the top ten hold 3.7%. These data were also filed under a second study, of T cells of mothers and their children.

The rearrangement links TRBV3-1 to TRBJ2-3; 13 nucleotides line up with TRBD2. Sequenced sample: blood. This receptor was identified in a boy younger than 18 in good health. The CDR3 loop reads CASSHGLAGVSTDTQYF. The CDR3 DNA sequence: TGTGCCAGCAGCCACGGACTAGCGGGGGTCTCCACAGATACGCAGTATTTT.